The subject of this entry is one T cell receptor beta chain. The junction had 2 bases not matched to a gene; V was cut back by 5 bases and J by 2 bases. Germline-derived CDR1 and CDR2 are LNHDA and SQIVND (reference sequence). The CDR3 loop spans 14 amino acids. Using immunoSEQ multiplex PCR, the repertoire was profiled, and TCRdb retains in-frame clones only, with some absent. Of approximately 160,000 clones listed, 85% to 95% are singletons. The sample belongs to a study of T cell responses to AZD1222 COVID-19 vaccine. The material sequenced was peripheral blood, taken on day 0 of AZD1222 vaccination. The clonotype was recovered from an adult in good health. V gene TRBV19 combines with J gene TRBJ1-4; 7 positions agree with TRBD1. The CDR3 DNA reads TGTGCCAGTAGTCCGACAGGGACTAATGAAAAACTGTTTTTT. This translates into CASSPTGTNEKLFF.